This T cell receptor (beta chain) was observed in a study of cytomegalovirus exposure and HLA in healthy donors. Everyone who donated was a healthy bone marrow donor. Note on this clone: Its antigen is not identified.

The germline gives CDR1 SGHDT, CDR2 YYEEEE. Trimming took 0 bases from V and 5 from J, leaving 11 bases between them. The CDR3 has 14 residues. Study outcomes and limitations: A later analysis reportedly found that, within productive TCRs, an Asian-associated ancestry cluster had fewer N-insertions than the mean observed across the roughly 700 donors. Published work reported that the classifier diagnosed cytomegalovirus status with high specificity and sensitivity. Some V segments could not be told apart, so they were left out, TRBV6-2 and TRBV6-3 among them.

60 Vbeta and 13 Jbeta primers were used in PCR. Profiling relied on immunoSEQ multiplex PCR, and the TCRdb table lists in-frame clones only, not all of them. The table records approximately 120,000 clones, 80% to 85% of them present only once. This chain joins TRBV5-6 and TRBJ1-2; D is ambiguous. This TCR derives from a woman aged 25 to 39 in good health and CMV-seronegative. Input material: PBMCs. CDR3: CASSLGGLLYGYTF. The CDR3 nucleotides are TGTGCCAGCAGCTTGGGAGGACTCTTATATGGCTACACCTTC.